This T cell receptor beta chain derives from a study of blood T cell repertoires in COVID-19. Turning to the study itself: Samples taken during acute and convalescent COVID-19 were collected in the United States, Italy and Spain.

Authors' analysis steps: Estimation of nucleated cell counts was performed using reference gene primer amplification. The table came from immunoSEQ multiplex PCR; TCRdb's copy has only in-frame clones and leaves some out. V and J calls and clone size are as listed in that table; D and trimming were resolved from the DNA. The table records around 100,000 clones, 84% of them present only once. The CDR3 contains 15 residues. Looked up from germline, CDR1 is SGHAT and CDR2 is FQNNGV. The V end was cut by 5 bases, the J end by 2 bases, with 16 bases between. This TCR was recovered from a human donor in a cohort sampled during active COVID-19. The V and J genes are TRBV11-2 and TRBJ2-7; weak D call: TRBD2 (6 bases). The sequenced material came from peripheral blood. CDR3 loop: CASSPVGGTPYEQYF. CDR3 coding DNA: TGTGCCAGCAGCCCAGTGGGGGGTACCCCCTACGAGCAGTACTTC.